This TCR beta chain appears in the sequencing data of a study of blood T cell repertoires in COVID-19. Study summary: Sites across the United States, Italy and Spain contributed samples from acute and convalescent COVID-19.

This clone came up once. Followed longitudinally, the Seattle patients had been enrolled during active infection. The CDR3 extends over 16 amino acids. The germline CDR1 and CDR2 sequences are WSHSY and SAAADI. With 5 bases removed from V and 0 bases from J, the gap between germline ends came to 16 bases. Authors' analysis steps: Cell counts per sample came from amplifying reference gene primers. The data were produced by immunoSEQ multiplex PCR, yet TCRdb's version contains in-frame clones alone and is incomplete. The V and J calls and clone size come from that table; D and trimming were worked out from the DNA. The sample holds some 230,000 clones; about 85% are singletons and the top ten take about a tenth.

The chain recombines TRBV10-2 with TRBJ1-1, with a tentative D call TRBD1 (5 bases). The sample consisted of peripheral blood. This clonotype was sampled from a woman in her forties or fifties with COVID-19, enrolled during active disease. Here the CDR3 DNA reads TGCGCCAGCAGTAAAGTAGGGGAGGGAATGAACACTGAAGCTTTCTTT. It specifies CASSKVGEGMNTEAFF.